This TCR beta chain was sequenced in a study of blood T cell repertoires in COVID-19. This CDR3 is 16 amino acids long. The germline CDR1 and CDR2 sequences are ENHRY and SYGVKD. J lost 2 bases, V lost 3 bases, and 3 bases had no gene match. Data came from immunoSEQ multiplex PCR; TCRdb stores just in-frame clones and leaves some out. The sample carries under 65,000 clones, approximately 89% recorded once. The sequencing sample was made of peripheral blood. The rearrangement links TRBV10-3 to TRBJ2-6; 8 bases match TRBD1. The TCR sequence derives from a man aged 50-59 years with acute or convalescent COVID-19. The CDR3: CAISDGTGAGANVLTF. The CDR3 nucleotides read TGTGCCATCAGTGACGGGACAGGTGCTGGGGCCAACGTCCTGACTTTC.